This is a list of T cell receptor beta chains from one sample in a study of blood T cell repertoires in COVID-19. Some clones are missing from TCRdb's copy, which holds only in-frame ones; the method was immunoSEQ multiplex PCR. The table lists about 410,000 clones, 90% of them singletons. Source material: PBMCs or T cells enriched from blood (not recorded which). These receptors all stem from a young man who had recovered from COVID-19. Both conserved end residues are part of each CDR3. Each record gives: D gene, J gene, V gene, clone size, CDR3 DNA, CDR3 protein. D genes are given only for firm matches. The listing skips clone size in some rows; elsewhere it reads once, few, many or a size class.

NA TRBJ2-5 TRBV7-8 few TGTGCCAGCAGCCCCCGGCGGCACCAAGAGACCCAGTACTTC CASSPRRHQETQYF
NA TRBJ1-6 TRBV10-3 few TGTGCCATCAGTGACAATGAGATTTCACCCCTCCACTTT CAISDNEISPLHF
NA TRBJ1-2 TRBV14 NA TGTGCCAGCAGCCAAGACATGGCTGGCTACACCTTC CASSQDMAGYTF
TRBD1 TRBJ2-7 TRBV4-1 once TGCGCCAGCAGCCAAGATTGGTATACTACCCCGGACAGGGGGCATGACGAGCAGTACTTC CASSQDWYTTPDRGHDEQYF
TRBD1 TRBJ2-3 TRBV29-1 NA TGCAGCTTAAGACAGGGGGGAGATACGCAGTATTTT CSLRQGGDTQYF
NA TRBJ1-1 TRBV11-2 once TGTGCCAGCAGCTTTGGGGCCAAGAACACTGAAGCTTTCTTT CASSFGAKNTEAFF
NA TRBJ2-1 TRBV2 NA TGTGCCAGCAGGGACACGGCCAATGAGCAGTTCTTC CASRDTANEQFF
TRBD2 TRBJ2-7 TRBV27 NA TGTGCCAGCAGACAATCCAAGGTTTTCGGTTTCTCGGCTAGCGGGAGAACCTACGAGCAGTACTTC CASRQSKVFGFSASGRTYEQYF
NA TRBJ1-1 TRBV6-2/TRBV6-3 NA TGTGCCAGCAGTTACAGGAGAACCGAAGCTTTCTTT CASSYRRTEAFF
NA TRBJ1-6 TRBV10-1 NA TGCGCCAGCAGTGAACGTGTCGGAGGGGATTCACCCCTCCACTTT CASSERVGGDSPLHF
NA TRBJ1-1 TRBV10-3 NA TGTGCCATCAGTGAGACATATGAAGCTTTCTTT CAISETYEAFF
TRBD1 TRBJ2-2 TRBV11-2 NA TGTGCCAGCAGCTTGGGTCGGTGGGGACAGCACACCGGGGAGCTGTTTTTT CASSLGRWGQHTGELFF
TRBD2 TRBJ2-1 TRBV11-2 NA TGTGCCAGCAGCTTAGTAAGGCGACTAGCGGGAGCCTACAATGAGCAGTTCTTC CASSLVRRLAGAYNEQFF
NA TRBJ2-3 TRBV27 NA TGTGCCAGCAGTGGAGAAGGATCAGGGTCAGATACGCAGTATTTT CASSGEGSGSDTQYF
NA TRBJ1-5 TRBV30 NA TGTGCCTGGGCTAGGATTGGACAGCCCCAGCATTTT CAWARIGQPQHF
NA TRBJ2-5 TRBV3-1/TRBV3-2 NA TGTGCCAGCAGCCAGGGTTCAGGGCAAGAGACCCAGTACTTC CASSQGSGQETQYF
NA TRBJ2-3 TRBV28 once TGTGCCAGCAGTGCGGGACTCATCGGCACAGATACGCAGTATTTT CASSAGLIGTDTQYF
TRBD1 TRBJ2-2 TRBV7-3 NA TGTGCCAGCAGCTCAAAGGGACAGGGGACCGGGGAGCTGTTTTTT CASSSKGQGTGELFF
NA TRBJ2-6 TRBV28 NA TGTGCCAGCAGCCCCCGATCGGCTGGGGCCAACGTCCTGACTTTC CASSPRSAGANVLTF
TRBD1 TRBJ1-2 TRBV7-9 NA TGTGCCAGCAGCTTCCTCTCCCGGGACAGCAAATATGGCTACACCTTC CASSFLSRDSKYGYTF
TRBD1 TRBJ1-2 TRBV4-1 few TGCGCCAGCAGCCAGCCTCTTTTGGACAGGTTGCATGGCTACACCTTC CASSQPLLDRLHGYTF
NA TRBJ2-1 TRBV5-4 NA TGTGCCAGCAGCTTGGCCGGGGGAACCAATGAGCAGTTCTTC CASSLAGGTNEQFF
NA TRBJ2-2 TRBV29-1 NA TGCAGCGTTGTTTACCTTTCGGTTCCCGGGGAGCTGTTTTTT CSVVYLSVPGELFF
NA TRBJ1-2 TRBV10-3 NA TGTGCCATGTCAGCTGACAGAGACTATGGCTACACCTTC CAMSADRDYGYTF